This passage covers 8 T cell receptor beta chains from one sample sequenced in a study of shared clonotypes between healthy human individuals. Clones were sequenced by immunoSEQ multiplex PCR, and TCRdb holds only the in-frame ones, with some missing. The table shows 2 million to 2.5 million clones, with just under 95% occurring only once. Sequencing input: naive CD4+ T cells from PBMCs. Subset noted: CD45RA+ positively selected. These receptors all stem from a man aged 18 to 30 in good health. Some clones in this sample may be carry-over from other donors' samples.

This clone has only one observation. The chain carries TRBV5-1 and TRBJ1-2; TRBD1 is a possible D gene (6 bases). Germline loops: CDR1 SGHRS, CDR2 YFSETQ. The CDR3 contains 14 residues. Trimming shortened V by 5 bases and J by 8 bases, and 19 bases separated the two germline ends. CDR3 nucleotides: TGCGCCAGCAGACAAACGCCAGGGGCGCGGGGCTACACCTTC. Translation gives CASRQTPGARGYTF. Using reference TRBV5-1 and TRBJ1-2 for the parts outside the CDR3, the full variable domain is KAGVTQTPRYLIKTRGQQVTLSCSPISGHRSVSWYQQTPGQGLQFLFEYFSETQRNKGNFPGRFSGRQFSNSRSEMNVSTLELGDSALYLCASRQTPGARGYTFGSGTRLTVV.

The chain's CDR3 is CASSQPKNRETTYGYTF. In DNA, the CDR3 is TGTGCCAGCAGCCAGCCAAAAAACAGGGAAACGACCTATGGCTACACCTTC. The chain has TRBV11-2 and TRBJ1-2; D might be TRBD1 (6 bases). Trimming pared 5 bases from V and 4 bases from J, leaving 23 bases between. Germline V gene lookup returns CDR1 SGHAT and CDR2 FQNNGV. This CDR3 is built from 17 residues.

The CDR3 protein is CASRGTGTYNEQFF. The CDR3 region has the DNA TGTGCCAGCAGGGGGACAGGGACCTACAATGAGCAGTTCTTC. The chain links TRBV6-6 to TRBJ2-1; 9 bases match TRBD1. Germline V gene sequence: CDR1 MNHNY, CDR2 SVGAGI (reference sequence). CDR3 size: 14 residues. V lost 6 bases, J lost 2 bases, and 2 bases stayed unmatched.

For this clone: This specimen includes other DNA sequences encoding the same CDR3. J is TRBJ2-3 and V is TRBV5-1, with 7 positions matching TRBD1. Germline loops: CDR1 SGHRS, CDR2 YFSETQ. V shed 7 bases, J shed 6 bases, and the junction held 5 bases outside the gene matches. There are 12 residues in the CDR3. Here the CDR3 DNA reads TGCGCCAGCTCACAACAGGGGGATACGCAGTATTTT. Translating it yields CASSQQGDTQYF.

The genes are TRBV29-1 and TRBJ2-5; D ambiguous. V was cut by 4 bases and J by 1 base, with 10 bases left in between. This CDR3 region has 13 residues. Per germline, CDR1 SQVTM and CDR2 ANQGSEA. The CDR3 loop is CSVGDIPQETQYF. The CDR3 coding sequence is TGCAGCGTTGGCGACATACCCCAAGAGACCCAGTACTTC.

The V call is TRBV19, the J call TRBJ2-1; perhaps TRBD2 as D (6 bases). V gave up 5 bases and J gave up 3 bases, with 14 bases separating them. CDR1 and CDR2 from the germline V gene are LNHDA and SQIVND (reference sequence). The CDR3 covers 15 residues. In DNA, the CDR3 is TGTGCCAGTAGTCCCCGCGGGAACTTCTACAATGAGCAGTTCTTC. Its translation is CASSPRGNFYNEQFF.

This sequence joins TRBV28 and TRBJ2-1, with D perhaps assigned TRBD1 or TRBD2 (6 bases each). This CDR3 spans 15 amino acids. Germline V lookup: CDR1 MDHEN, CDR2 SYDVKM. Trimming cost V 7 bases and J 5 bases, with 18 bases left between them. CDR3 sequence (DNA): TGTGCCAGCACCCAAGGGGGGAGAGGGAACAATGAGCAGTTCTTC. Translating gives CASTQGGRGNNEQFF. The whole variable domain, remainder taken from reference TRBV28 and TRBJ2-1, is DVKVTQSSRYLVKRTGEKVFLECVQDMDHENMFWYRQDPGLGLRLIYFSYDVKMKEKGDIPEGYSVSREKKERFSLILESASTNQTSMYLCASTQGGRGNNEQFFGPGTRLTVL.

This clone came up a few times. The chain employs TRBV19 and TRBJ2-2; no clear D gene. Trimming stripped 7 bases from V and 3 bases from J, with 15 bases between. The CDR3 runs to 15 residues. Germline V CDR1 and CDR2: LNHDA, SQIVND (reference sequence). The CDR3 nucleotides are TGTGCCAGTAAAGATTCTCAGGTCTACACCGGGGAGCTGTTTTTT. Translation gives CASKDSQVYTGELFF.